The source of this TCR beta chain is a study of shared clonotypes between healthy human individuals. Overall study: Each donor's CD8 memory used one plate, CD8 naive two, each CD4 subset three.

Deletions cut 9 bases from V and 0 bases from J, with 8 bases between. CDR3 length: 13 amino acids. The germline V gene has CDR1 WSHSY and CDR2 SAAADI. Study-wide results and limits: Among donors, sharing of clonotypes was expected to be affected by sequencing depth.

The assay was immunoSEQ multiplex PCR, and TCRdb's table has in-frame clones only and misses some. The table includes about 2 million clones, about 95% detected once. Comment on this clone: As yet, its antigen is unknown.

It was CD45RO-negative cells, positively selected for CCR7, that made up naive CD8 cells, with terminally differentiated effector memory CD45RA+ cells excluded. Material for sequencing was naive CD8+ T cells sorted from blood. The TCR comes from a man between 18 and 29 years old in good health. The chain employs TRBV10-2 and TRBJ2-2; D is unclear. In DNA form, the CDR3 reads TGCGCCAGTAGAACAGCGAACACCGGGGAGCTGTTTTTT. Its protein product is CASRTANTGELFF.